The source of this TCR beta chain is a study of blood T cell repertoires in COVID-19. Across the whole study: COVID-19 samples, acute and convalescent, were from the United States, Italy and Spain. PBMCs, B-cell-depleted T cells, or T cells provided the cDNA or gDNA that made up the material.

In the original analysis: How many nucleated cells were present was estimated from reference gene primer amplification. Method: immunoSEQ multiplex PCR; TCRdb's copy keeps in-frame clones and lacks some. The V and J calls and clone size were taken over from that table, and D and trimming were inferred from the DNA. Here the sample spans 250,000 or so clones, approximately 86% being singletons. Germline lookup yields CDR1 MNHEY and CDR2 SVGAGI. V gave up 0 bases and J gave up 4 bases, with 8 bases separating them. The CDR3 sequence is 14 residues long. Material for sequencing was peripheral blood. The receptor was derived from a woman under 40 with acute or convalescent COVID-19. The genes are TRBV6-5 and TRBJ2-3; D perhaps matches TRBD1 (5 bases). The CDR3 here is CASSYSIGADTQYF. CDR3 nucleotides: TGTGCCAGCAGTTACTCGATAGGGGCAGATACGCAGTATTTT.